These 13 T cell receptor beta chains share one sample of origin, sequenced in a study of tumor-infiltrating lymphocytes in primary liver carcinoma. TCR beta cDNA was reverse-transcribed from 400 to 500 ng of total RNA. The reaction used a constant-region primer and ProtoScript II reverse transcriptase. Researchers made the TCR beta libraries by running three nested multiplex PCR rounds with slightly modified ARM-PCR. Researchers ran the first two PCR rounds for around 10 cycles each with TRBV1-TRBV30 forward primers and a C-beta reverse primer. From the multiplex PCR reads, TCRdb called clonotypes with MiXCR, one entry per CDR3 protein. The data show roughly 32,000 distinct CDR3 sequences, about 71% seen once. For each extraction, RNA and DNA were obtained together from about 19-30 mg of unsorted bulk tissue. Input material: liver tumor tissue from sampling region 3. Subset denoted: tumor region T3, left-lateral pole. These receptors were collected from a woman aged 25 to 39 with primary liver carcinoma and hepatitis B virus infection.

Worth noting for this clonotype: Lacking the conserved final phenylalanine or tryptophan, this CDR3 likely reflects a read error. V is TRBV5-3 and J is TRBJ2-3; no firm D call. TRBV5-3 is given ORF status, its function remaining uncertain. V was cut by 0 bases and J by 3 bases, with 17 bases left in between. The CDR3 runs to 17 residues. The CDR3 loop is CARSLATEEILTDTQYL. The CDR3 DNA sequence: TGTGCCAGAAGCTTGGCTACCGAAGAAATTCTTACAGATACGCAGTATTTG.

In regard to this clonotype: Its ends do not fully match the called genes, so a read error is possible. The chain uses TRBV11-2 and TRBJ2-5; 8 bases agree with TRBD2. This CDR3 spans 14 amino acids. The germline V gene has CDR1 SGHAT and CDR2 FQNNGV. The CDR3: CASSSRGLDGTQYF. CDR3 in DNA: TGTGCCAGTAGCTCTCGGGGACTAGATGGGACCCAGTACTTC.

On this clonotype: The junction and the germline gene differ at one end; a read error may be behind it. The chain employs TRBV10-1 and TRBJ2-2, with a weak D call TRBD1 (5 bases). The CDR3 is 13 amino acids. From germline, CDR1 is WNHNN and CDR2 SYGVQD (reference sequence). The CDR3, as DNA: TGCGCCAGCAGTAAGGGGTCGGCCGGGTACCTGTCTTTT. Translating it yields CASSKGSAGYLSF.

About this clonotype: The CDR3 does not end in the conserved phenylalanine or tryptophan, so this is likely a read error. J is TRBJ2-7 and V is TRBV6-5; D remains unclear. CDR3 size: 15 residues. Trimming shortened V by 9 bases and J by 4 bases, and 22 bases separated the two germline ends. CDR1 is MNHEY and CDR2 is SVGAGI in the germline V gene. As DNA, the CDR3 is TGTGCCAGTACGTCAGGCCCGATGAGCCCTTACGAGCAGTACTCC. It yields the protein CASTSGPMSPYEQYS.

Remarks on this clonotype: The junction differs from germline at one of its ends, possibly a read error. J is TRBJ2-1 and V is TRBV11-1; D might be TRBD1 (6 bases). From germline, CDR1 is SGHAT and CDR2 FQDESV (reference sequence). CDR3 size: 17 residues. The CDR3 region is CDSSLGGGSARYDEQFF. Here the CDR3 DNA reads TGTGACAGCAGCTTAGGGGGTGGGTCGGCCAGATACGATGAGCAGTTCTTC.

The J gene is TRBJ2-1, the V gene TRBV11-2; 8 bases fit TRBD2. Germline CDR1 and CDR2: SGHAT and FQNNGV. The V and J ends lost 6 bases and 9 bases, in that order; junction bases with no gene match: 16. The CDR3 totals 16 residues. The CDR3 DNA reads as TGTGCCAGCAGGGTTGCTAACGGGAGGGCCGGCATTGAGCAGTTCTTC. This translates into CASRVANGRAGIEQFF.

A remark on this clonotype: Likely a read error: the CDR3 ends without its conserved phenylalanine or tryptophan. The DNA is omitted, as the CDR3 cannot be located on it reliably, and the CDR3 follows TCRdb's listing. This chain links TRBV12-3 or TRBV12-4 with TRBJ2-7. Termini included, the CDR3 measures 14 amino acids. The chain's CDR3 is CAITSDAGSYEQYI.

In its sample, this clonotype was seen a few times. As the CDR3 is not closed by the conserved phenylalanine or tryptophan, this likely results from a read error. It is unclear where the CDR3 begins or ends on the DNA, so no DNA is shown, and the CDR3 is as TCRdb lists it. The rearrangement joins TRBV28 to TRBJ2-1. Germline CDR1 and CDR2: MDHEN and SYDVKM. The CDR3 region is 12 residues in length, termini included. The CDR3 here is CASSFDRFERFL.

With respect to this clonotype: This could be a read error, since a much larger clone is one nucleotide away. The chain recombines TRBV11-2 with TRBJ2-1; weak D call: TRBD2 (6 bases). Germline CDR1 is SGHAT and CDR2 is FQNNGV. V lost 2 bases and J lost 6, with 14 bases in between. The CDR3 has 15 residues. CDR3 nucleotide sequence: TGTGCCAGCAGCTTAAGGGACTGGGGACTCAATGAGCAGTTCTTC. Translation: CASSLRDWGLNEQFF.

This clonotype was picked up one time. Mismatch with germline at one junction end may stem from a read error. The chain combines TRBV28 with TRBJ1-6; D gene ambiguous. The germline CDR1 and CDR2 sequences are MDHEN and SYDVKM. CDR3 length: 14 amino acids. CDR3 coding DNA: TGTGCCAGCAGTGGACTATCCGGAGCTTCGCCCCTCCGCTTC. It translates to CASSGLSGASPLRF.

Concerning this clonotype itself: Given the absence of the conserved phenylalanine or tryptophan at the CDR3 end, a read error is likely. J is TRBJ2-2 and V is TRBV5-6, with D perhaps given as TRBD1 or TRBD2 (6 bases each). CDR3 length: 15 residues. The germline V gene has CDR1 SGHDT and CDR2 YYEEEE. This CDR3 is CASSLAPRVTGALFL. CDR3 in DNA: TGTGCCAGCAGTTTGGCACCCAGAGTCACGGGGGCGCTGTTTCTT.

In DNA, the CDR3 is TGCAGCGGCGCTGCCGGGAGCGTAGTCGATGAGCAGTTCTTC. Translated: CSGAAGSVVDEQFF. This chain connects TRBV29-1 to TRBJ2-1; D perhaps matches TRBD2 (6 bases). Trimming removed 7 bases from V and 8 bases from J, with 21 bases in between. Germline V CDR1 and CDR2: SQVTM, ANQGSEA. The CDR3 contains 14 residues.

A note on this clonotype: Given a much more abundant clone one base away, this may be a read error. V usage is TRBV12-3 or TRBV12-4 and J usage is TRBJ2-3, with D possibly TRBD2 on 5 matching bases. The CDR3 extends over 15 amino acids. CDR3 coding DNA: TGTGCCAGCAGTTCTGGGAGACTAACCACAGATATGCAGTATTTT. It codes for CASSSGRLTTDMQYF.